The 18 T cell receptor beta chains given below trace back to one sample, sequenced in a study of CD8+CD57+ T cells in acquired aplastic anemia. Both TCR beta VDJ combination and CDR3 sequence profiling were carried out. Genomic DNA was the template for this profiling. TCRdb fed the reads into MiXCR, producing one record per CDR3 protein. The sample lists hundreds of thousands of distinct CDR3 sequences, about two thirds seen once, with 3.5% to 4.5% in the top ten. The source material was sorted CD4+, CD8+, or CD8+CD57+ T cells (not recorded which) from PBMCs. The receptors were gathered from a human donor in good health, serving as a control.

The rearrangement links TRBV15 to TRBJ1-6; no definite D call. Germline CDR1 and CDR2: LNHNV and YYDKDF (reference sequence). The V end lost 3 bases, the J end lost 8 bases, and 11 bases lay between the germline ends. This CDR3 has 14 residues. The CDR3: CATSREQKDSPLHF. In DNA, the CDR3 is TGTGCCACCAGCAGGGAGCAAAAGGATTCACCCCTCCACTTT.

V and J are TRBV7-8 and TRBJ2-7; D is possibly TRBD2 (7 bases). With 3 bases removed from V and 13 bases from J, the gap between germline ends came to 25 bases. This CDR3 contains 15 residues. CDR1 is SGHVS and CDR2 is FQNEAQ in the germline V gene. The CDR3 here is CASSFTTGRGIQPYF. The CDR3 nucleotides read TGTGCCAGCAGCTTCACAACAGGGAGGGGTATTCAGCCCTACTTC.

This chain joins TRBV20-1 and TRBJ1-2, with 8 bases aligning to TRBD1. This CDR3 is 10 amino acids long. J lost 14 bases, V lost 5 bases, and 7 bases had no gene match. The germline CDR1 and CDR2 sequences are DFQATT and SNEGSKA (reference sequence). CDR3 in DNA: TGCAGTGCTTACAGGGGGAATTGGACCTTC. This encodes CSAYRGNWTF.

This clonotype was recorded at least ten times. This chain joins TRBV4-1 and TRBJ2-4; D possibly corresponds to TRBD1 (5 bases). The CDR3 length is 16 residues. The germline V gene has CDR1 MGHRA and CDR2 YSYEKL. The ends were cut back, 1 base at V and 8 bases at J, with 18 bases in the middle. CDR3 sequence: CASSQVVRQSVDIQYF. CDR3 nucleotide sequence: TGCGCCAGCAGCCAAGTGGTTCGACAGAGCGTAGACATTCAGTACTTC.

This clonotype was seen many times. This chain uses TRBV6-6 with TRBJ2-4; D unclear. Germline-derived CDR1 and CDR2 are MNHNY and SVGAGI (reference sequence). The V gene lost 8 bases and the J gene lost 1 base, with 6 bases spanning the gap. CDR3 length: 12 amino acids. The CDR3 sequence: CASCAAKNIQYF. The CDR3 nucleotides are TGTGCCAGCTGTGCCGCCAAAAACATTCAGTACTTC.

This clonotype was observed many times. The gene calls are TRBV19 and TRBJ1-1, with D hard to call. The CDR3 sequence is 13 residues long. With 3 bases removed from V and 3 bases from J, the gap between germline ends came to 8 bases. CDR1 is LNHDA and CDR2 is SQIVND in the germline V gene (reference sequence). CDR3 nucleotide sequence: TGTGCCAGTAGTATGCGGTGGGACACTGAAGCTTTCTTT. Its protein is CASSMRWDTEAFF.

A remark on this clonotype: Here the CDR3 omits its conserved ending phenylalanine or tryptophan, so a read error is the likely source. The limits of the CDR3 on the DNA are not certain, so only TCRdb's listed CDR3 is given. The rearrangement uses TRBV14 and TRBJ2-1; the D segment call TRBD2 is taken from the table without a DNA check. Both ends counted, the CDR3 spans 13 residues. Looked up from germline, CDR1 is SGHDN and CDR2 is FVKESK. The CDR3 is CASSHRDGHYGYI.

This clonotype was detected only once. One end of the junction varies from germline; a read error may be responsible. The CDR3 bases are TGCGCCAAGCGCGACAGAGAAGCGGGGATCCAACAGACCCAGTACTTC. It encodes CAKRDREAGIQQTQYF. The chain carries TRBV7-9 and TRBJ2-5; TRBD2 aligns across 7 bases. The V gene's germline CDR1 is SEHNR and CDR2 FQNEAQ (reference sequence). The CDR3 has 16 amino acids.

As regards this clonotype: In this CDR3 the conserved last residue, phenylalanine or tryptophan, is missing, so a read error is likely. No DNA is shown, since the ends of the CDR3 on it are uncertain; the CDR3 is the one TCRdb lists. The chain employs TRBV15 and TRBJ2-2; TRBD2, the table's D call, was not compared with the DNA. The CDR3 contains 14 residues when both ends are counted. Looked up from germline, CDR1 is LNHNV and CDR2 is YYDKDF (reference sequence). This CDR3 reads CATSSGNRALEPQH.

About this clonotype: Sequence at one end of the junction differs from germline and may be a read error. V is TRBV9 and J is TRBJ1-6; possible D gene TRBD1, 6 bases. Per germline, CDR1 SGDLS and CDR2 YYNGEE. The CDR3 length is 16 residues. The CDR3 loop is CASSVATIGQYSPLHF. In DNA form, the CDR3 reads TGTGCCAGCAGCGTAGCTACGATAGGACAGTATTCGCCCCTCCACTTT.

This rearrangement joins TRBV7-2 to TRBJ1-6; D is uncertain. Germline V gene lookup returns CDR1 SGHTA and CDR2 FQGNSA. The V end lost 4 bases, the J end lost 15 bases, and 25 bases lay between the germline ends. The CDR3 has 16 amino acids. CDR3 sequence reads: CASSSQAGRETQYLHF. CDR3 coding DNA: TGTGCCAGCAGCTCACAAGCGGGGAGGGAGACCCAGTACCTCCACTTT. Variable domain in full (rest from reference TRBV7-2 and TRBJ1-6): GAGVSQSPSNKVTEKGKDVELRCDPISGHTALYWYRQSLGQGLEFLIYFQGNSAPDKSGLPSDRFSAERTGGSVSTLTIQRTQQEDSAVYLCASSSQAGRETQYLHFGNGTRLTVT.

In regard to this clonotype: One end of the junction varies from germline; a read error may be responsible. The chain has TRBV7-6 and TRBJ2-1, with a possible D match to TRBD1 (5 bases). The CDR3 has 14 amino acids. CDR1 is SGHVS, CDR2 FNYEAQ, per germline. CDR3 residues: CASSVGATDVVPSF. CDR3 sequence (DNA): TGTGCCAGCAGCGTAGGGGCGACAGACGTTGTGCCTTCATTC. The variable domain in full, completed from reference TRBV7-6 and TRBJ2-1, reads GAGVSQSPRYKVTKRGQDVALRCDPISGHVSLYWYRQALGQGPEFLTYFNYEAQQDKSGLPNDRFSAERPEGSISTLTIQRTEQRDSAMYRCASSVGATDVVPSFGPGTRLTVL.

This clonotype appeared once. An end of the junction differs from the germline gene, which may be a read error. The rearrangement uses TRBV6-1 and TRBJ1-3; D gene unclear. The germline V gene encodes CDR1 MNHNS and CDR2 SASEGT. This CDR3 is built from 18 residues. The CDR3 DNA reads TGTGCCGGCAGTGTAGAGGTTCGCAGGAGGAACTCTGGAAACACCATATATTTT. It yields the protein CAGSVEVRRRNSGNTIYF.

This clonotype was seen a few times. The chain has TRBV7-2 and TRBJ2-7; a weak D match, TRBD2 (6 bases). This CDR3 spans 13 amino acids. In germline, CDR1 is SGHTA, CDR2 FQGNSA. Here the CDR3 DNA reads TGTGCCCGCAGGAGGGTAGCGGTCTACGAGCAGTACGTC. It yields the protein CARRRVAVYEQYV.

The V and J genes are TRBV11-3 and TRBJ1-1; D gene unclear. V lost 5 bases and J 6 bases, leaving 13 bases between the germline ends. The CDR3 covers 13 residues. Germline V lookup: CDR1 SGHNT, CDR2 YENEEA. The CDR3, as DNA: TGTGCCAGCAGCAAAACTGCCGGCTCTGAAGCTTTCTTT. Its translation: CASSKTAGSEAFF.

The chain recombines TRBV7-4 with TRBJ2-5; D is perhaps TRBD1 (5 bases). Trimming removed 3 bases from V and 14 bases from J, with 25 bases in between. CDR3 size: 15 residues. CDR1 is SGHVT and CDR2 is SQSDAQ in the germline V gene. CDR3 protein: CASSLDTNYEEYFYF. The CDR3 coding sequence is TGTGCCAGCAGCTTGGACACTAACTACGAAGAGTACTTCTACTTC.

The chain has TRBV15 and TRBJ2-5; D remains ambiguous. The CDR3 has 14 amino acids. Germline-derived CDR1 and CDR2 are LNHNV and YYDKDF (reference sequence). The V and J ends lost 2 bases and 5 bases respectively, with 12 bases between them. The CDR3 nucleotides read TGTGCCACCAGCAGAAATAAGATTTTGGAGACCCAGTACTTC. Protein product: CATSRNKILETQYF.

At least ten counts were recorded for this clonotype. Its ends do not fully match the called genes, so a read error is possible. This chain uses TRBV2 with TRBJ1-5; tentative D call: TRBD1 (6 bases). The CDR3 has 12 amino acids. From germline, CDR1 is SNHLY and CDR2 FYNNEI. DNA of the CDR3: TGTGCCAGCAGTCGTTCAGGGGCCCCCTTAGATTTT. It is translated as CASSRSGAPLDF.